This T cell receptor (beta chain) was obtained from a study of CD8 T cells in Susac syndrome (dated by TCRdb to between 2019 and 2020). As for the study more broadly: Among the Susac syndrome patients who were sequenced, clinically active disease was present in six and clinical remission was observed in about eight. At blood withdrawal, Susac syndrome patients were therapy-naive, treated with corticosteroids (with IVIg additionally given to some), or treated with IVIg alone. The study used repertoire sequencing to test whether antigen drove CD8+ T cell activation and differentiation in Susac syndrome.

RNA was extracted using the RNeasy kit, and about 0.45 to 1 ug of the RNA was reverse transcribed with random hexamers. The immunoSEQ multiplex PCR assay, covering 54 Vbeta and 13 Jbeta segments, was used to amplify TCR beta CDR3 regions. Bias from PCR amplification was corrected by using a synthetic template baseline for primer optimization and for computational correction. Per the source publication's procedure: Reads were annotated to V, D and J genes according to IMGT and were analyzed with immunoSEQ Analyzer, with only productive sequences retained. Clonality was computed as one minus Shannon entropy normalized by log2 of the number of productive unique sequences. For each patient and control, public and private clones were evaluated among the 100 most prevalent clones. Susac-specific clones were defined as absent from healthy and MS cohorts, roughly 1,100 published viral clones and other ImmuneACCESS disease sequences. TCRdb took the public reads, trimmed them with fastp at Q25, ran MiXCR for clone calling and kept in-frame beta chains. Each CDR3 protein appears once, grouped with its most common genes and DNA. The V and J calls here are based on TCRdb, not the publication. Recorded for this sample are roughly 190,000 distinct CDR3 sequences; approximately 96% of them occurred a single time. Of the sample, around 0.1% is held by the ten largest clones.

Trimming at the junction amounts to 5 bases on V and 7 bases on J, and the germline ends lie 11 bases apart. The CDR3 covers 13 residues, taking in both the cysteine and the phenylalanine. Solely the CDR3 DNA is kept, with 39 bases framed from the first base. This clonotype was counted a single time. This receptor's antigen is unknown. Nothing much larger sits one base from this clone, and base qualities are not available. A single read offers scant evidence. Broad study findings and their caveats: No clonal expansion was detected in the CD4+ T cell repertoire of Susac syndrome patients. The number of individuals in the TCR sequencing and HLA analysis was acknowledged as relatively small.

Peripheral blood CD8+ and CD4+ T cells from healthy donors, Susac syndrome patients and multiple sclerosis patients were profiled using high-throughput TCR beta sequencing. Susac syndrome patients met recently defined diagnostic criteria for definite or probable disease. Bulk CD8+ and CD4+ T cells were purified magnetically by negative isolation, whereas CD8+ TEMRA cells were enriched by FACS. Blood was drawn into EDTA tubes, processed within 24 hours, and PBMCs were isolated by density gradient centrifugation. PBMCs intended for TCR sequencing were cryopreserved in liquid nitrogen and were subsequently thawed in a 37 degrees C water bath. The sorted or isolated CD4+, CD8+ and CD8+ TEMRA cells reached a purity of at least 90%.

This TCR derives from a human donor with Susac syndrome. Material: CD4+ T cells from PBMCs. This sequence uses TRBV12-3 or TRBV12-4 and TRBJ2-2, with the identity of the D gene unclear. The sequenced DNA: TGTGCCAGCAGTCCCCTGTCGGGCGGGGAGCTGTTTTTT. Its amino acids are CASSPLSGGELFF.